Reported below is one T cell receptor (beta chain). Antigen unknown. Libraries were prepared by immunoSEQ multiplex PCR; TCRdb keeps only in-frame clonotypes and omits some of them. The sample has about 84,000 clones; around nine tenths are singletons. These data belong to a study of PD-1 blockade in classical Hodgkin lymphoma. Background on the study: A 3 mg/kg intravenous dose of nivolumab was received by patients every 2 weeks. Study-wide results and caveats: There was a significant rise in CD4+ TCR diversity by C4D1, with no such rise for CD8+. Healthy donors were reported to have higher baseline TCR diversity than newly diagnosed patients. Initiation of nivolumab under 1 year after ASCT led to exclusion of patients.

Every patient had relapsed following autologous stem cell transplantation, and cohorts differed in brentuximab vedotin exposure. The ends lost 6 bases at V and 3 bases at J; junction bases unmatched: 13. The CDR3 runs to 19 residues. Germline assignment: CDR1 MGHRA and CDR2 YSYEKL. J is TRBJ2-4 and V is TRBV4-1, with 14 bases that match TRBD2. The sample consisted of peripheral blood mononuclear cells (PBMCs), taken at baseline. The receptor was isolated from a human donor with classical Hodgkin lymphoma. The CDR3 sequence: CASRPRGLAGGIDKNIQYF. The CDR3 bases are TGCGCCAGCAGACCCCGTGGACTAGCGGGAGGTATCGACAAAAACATTCAGTACTTC.